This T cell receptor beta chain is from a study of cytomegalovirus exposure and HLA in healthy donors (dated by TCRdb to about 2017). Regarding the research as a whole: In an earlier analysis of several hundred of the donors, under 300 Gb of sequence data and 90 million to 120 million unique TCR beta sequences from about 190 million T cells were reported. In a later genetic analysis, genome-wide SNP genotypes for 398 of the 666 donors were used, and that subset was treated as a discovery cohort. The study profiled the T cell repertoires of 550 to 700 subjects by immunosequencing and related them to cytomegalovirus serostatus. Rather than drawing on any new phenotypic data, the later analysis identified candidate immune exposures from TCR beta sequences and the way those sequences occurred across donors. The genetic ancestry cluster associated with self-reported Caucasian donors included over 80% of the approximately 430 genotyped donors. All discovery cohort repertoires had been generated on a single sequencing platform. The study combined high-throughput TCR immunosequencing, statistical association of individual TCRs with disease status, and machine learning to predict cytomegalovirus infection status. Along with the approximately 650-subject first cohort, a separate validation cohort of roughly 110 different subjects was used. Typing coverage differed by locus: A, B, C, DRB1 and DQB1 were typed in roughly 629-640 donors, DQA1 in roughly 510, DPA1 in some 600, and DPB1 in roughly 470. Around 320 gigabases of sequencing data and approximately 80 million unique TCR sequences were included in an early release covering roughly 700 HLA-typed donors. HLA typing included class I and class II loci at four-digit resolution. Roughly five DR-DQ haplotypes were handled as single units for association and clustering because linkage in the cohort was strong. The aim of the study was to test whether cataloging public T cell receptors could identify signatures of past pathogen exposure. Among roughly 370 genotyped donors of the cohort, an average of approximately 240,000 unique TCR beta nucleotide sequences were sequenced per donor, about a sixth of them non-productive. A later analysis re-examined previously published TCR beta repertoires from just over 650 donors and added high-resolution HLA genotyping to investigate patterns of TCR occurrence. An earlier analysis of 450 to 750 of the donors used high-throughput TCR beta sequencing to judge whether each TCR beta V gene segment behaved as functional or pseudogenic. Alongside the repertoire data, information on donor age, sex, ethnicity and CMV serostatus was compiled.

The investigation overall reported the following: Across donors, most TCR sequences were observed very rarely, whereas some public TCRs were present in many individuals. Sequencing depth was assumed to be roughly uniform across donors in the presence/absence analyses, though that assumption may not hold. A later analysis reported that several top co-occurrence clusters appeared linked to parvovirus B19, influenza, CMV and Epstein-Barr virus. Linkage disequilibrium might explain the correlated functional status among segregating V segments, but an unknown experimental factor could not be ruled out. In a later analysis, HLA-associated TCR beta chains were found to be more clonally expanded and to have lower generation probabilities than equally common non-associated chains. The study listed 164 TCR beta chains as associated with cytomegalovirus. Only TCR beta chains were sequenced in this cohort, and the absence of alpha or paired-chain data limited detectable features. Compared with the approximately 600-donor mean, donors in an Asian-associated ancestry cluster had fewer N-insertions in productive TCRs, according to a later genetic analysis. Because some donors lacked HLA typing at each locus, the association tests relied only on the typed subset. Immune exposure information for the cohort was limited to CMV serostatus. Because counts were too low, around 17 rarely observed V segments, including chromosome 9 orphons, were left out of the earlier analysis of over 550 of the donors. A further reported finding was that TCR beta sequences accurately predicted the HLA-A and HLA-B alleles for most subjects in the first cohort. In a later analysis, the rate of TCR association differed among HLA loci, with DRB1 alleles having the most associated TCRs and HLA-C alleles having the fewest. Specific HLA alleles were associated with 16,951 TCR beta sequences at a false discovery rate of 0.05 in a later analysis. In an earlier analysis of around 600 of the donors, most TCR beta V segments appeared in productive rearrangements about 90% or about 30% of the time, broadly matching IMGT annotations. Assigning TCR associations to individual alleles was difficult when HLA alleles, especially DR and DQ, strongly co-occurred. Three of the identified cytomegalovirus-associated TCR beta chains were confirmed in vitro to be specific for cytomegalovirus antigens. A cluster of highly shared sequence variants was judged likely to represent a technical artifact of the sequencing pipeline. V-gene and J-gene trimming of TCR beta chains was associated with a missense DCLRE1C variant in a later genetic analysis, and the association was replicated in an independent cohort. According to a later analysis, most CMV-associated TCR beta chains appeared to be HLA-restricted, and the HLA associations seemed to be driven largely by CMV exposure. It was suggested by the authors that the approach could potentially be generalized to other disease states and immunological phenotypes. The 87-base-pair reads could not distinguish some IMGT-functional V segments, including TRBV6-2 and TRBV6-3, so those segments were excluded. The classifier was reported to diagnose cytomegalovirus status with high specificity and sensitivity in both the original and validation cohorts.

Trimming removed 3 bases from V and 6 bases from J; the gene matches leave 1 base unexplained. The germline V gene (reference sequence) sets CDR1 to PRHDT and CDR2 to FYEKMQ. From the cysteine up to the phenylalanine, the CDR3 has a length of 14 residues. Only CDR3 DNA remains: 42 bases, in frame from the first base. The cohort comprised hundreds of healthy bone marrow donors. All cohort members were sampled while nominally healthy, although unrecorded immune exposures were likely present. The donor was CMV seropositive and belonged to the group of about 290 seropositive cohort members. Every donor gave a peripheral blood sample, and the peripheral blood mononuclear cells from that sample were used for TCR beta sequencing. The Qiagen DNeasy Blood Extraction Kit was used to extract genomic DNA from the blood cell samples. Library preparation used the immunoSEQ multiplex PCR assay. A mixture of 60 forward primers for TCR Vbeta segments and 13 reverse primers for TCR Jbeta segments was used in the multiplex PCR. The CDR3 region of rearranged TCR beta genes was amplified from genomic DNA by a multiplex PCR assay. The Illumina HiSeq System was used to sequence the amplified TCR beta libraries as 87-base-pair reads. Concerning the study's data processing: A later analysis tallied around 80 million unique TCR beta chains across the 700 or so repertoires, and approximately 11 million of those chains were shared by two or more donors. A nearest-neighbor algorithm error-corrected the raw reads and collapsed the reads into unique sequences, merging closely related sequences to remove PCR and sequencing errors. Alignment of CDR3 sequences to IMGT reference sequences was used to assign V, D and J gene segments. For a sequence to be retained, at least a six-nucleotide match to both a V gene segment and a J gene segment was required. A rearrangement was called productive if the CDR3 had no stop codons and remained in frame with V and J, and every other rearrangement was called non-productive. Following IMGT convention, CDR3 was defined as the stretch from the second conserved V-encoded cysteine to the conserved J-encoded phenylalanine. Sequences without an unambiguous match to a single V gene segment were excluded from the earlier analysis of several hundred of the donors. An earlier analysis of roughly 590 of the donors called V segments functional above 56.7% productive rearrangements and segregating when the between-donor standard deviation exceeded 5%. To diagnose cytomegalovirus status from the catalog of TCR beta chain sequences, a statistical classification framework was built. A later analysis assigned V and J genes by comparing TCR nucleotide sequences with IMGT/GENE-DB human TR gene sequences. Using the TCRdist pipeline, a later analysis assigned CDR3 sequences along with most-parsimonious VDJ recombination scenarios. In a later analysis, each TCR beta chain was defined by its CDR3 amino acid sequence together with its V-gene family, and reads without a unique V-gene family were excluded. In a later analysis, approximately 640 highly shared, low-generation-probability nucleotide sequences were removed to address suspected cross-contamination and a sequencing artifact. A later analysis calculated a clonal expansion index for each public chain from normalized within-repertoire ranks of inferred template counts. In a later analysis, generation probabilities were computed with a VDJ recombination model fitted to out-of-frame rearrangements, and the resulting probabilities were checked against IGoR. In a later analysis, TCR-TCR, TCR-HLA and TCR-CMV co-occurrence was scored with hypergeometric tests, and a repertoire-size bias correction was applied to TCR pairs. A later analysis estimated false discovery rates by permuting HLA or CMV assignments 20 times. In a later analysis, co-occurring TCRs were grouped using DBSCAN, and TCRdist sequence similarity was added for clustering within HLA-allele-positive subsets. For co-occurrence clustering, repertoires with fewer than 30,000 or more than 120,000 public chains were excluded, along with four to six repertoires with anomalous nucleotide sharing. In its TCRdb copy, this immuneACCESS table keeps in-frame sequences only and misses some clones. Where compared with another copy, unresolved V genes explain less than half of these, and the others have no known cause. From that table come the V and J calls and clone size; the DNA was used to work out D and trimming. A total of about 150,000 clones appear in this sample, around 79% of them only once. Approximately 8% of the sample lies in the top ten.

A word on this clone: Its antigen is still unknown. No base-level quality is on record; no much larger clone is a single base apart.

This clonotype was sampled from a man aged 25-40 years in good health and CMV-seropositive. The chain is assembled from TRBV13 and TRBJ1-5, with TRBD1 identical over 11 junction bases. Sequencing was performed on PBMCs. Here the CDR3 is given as CASSFGQGAQPQHF. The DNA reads TGTGCCAGCAGCTTTGGACAGGGGGCTCAGCCCCAGCATTTT.